This TCR beta chain appears in the sequencing data of a study of CD8 T cells in ankylosing spondylitis. Germline V gene data show CDR1 as KGHSH and CDR2 as LQKENI. Trimming left V 4 bases short and J 6 bases short, with 17 bases between. The CDR3 extends over 15 amino acids. Libraries of TCR beta came from quantitative 5'-RACE with molecular barcodes. TCRdb ran MiXCR on the 5' RACE reads and lists one entry per CDR3 protein. The sample includes 350,000 to 450,000 distinct CDR3 sequences, roughly 27% of them seen just once. The sample holds a few counts of this clonotype. The antigen is not known. General study results and limits: Disease-linked clones reportedly showed significant enrichment in matched ankylosing spondylitis synovial fluid. CD8+ cells made up the disease-linked clones, which were relatively rare in peripheral blood. Typical of ankylosing spondylitis blood, it appeared, was a TCR beta motif of several highly homologous variants. Several of the motif variants were reported before in synovial fluid and blood from reactive arthritis.

The sequence was collected from a male donor with ankylosing spondylitis. The gene calls are TRBV18 and TRBJ2-3; D not resolved. Sequenced input: blood, either unsorted or a sorted T cell fraction (not recorded which). CDR3 in amino acids: CASSLSAAVEDTQYF. DNA of the CDR3: TGTGCCAGCTCACTCTCGGCTGCGGTTGAGGATACGCAGTATTTT.